What follows is one T cell receptor (beta chain) and its context. Its antigen is as yet unknown. TCR beta CDR3 regions were amplified from RNA. First-round RT-PCR with HTBI primers amplified the TCR CDR3 region. TCRdb re-called the multiplex PCR reads with MiXCR, one entry per CDR3 protein. This sample yields hundreds of thousands of distinct CDR3 sequences, of which roughly 22% are seen a single time; about 60% belongs to the top ten. This record belongs to a study of T cells in Graves' hyperthyroidism and ophthalmopathy. In the study overall: At the time of initial diagnosis and before any treatment, peripheral blood was collected. Whole-study results and caveats: Stable hyperthyroidism was told apart from ophthalmopathy by a model built on 13 V-J features. The majority of expanded thyroid clonotypes above 0.001 also appeared in blood.

The V end lost 4 bases, the J end lost 9 bases, and 17 bases lay between the germline ends. From germline, CDR1 is SGDLS and CDR2 YYNGEE. This CDR3 spans 14 amino acids. This clonotype originated in a man younger than 40 with Graves' ophthalmopathy. This chain links TRBV9 with TRBJ2-1; D is perhaps TRBD2 (6 bases). Sequencing input: blood. This CDR3 reads CASSLGPGGAEQFF. The CDR3 DNA follows: TGTGCCAGCAGCCTAGGGCCCGGGGGTGCTGAGCAGTTCTTC.